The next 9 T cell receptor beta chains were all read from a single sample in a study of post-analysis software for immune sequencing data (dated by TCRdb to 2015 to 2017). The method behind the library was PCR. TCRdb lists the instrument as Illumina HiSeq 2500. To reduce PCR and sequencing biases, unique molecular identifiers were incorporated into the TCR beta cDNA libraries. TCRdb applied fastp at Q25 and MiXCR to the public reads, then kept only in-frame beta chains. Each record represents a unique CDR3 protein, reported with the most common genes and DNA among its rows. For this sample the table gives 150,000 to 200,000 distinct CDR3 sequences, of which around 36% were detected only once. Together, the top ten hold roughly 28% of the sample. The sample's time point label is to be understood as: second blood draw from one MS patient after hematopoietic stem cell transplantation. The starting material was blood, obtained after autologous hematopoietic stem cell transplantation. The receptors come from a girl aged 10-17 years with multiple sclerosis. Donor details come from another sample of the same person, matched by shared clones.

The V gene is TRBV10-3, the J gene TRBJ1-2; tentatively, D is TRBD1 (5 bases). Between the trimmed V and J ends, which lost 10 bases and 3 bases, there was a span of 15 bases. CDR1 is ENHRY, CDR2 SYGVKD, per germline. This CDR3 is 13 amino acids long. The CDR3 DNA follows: TGTGCCACCGGGCGAGGGGCTGACTATGGCTACACCTTC. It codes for CATGRGADYGYTF.

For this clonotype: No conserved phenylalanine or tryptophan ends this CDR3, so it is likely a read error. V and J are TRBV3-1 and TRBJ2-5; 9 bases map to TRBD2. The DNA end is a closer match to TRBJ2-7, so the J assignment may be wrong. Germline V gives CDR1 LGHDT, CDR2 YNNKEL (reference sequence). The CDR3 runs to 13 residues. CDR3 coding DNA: TGTGCCAGCAGGGGGACTAGCTACAACGAGCAGTACTGC. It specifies CASRGTSYNEQYC.

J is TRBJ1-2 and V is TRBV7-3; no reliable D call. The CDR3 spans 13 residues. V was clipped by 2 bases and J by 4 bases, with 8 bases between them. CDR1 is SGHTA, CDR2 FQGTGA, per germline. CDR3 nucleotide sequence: TGTGCCAGCAGCTTATTCCAACTCTATGGCTACACCTTC. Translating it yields CASSLFQLYGYTF.

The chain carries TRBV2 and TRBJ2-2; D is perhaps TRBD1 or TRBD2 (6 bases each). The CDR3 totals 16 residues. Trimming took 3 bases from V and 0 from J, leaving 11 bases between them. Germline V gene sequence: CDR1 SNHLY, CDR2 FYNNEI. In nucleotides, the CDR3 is TGTGCCAGCAGTGAGATTAGGGGGGCGAACACCGGGGAGCTGTTTTTT. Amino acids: CASSEIRGANTGELFF.

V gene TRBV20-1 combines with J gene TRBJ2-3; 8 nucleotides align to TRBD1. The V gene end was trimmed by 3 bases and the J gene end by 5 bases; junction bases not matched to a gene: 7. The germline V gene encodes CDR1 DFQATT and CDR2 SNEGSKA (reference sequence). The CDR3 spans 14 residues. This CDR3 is CSASRTGIVDTQYF. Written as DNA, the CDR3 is TGCAGTGCTAGCAGGACAGGGATTGTAGATACGCAGTATTTT.

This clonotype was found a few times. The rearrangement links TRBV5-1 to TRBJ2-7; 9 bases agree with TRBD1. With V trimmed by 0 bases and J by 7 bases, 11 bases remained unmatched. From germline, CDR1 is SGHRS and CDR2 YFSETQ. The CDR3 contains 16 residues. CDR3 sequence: CASSLGTGARGREQYF. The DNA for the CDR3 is TGCGCCAGCAGCTTGGGGACAGGGGCTCGGGGGAGAGAGCAGTACTTC.

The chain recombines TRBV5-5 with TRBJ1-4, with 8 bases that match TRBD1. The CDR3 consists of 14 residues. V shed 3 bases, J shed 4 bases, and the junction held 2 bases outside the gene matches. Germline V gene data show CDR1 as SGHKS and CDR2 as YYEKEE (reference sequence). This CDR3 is CASSWTGSNEKLFF. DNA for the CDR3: TGTGCCAGCAGCTGGACAGGGAGTAATGAAAAACTGTTTTTT. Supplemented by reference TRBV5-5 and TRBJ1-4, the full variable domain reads DAGVTQSPTHLIKTRGQQVTLRCSPISGHKSVSWYQQVLGQGPQFIFQYYEKEERGRGNFPDRFSARQFPNYSSELNVNALLLGDSALYLCASSWTGSNEKLFFGSGTQLSVL.

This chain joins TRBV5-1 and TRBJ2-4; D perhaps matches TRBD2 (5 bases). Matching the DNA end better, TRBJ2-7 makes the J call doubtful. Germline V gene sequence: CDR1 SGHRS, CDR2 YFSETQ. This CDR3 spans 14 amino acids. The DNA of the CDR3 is TGCGCCAGCAGCCCGGACTGGGCCCAGTACGAGCAGTACTTC. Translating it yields CASSPDWAQYEQYF.

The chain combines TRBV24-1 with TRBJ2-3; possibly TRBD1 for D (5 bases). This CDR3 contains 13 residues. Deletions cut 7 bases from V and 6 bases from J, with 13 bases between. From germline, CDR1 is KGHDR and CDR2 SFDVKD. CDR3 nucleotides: TGTGCCACCAGGAGTCCGGACACCGATACGCAGTATTTT. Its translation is CATRSPDTDTQYF.